This note documents a single T cell receptor beta chain sequence. Its antigen is currently unknown. Since a much larger clone is just one base distant, this may be a read error. CDR3 size: 13 residues. Germline CDR1 reads MNHEY; CDR2 reads SMNVEV (reference sequence). This entry is derived from a study of regulatory T cells in long-lasting Graves disease. Study-wide background: It was over 5 years of antithyroid drugs, with positive TSH receptor antibodies, that meant persistent Graves' disease. General observations from the study: Blood alone, not thyroid tissue, was studied.

Indicated time point: persistent/refractory GD, antithyroid drugs over 5 years with positive TRAb. Following extraction of RNA from PBMCs, that RNA was used to make the TCR library. Building of the TCR beta libraries involved iRepertoire HTBI primers and Arm-PCR of CDR3 regions. TCRdb passed the multiplex PCR reads through MiXCR, listing each CDR3 protein once. This table has about 660,000 distinct CDR3 sequences, 30% appearing once. The sequences come from peripheral blood mononuclear cells (PBMCs), collected when the disease was refractory, from a patient treated with antithyroid drugs. This TCR was recovered from a female donor with Graves disease. The chain combines TRBV27 with TRBJ2-7; 7 bases fit TRBD1. The CDR3, as DNA: TGTGCCAGCAGCCTCATGACAGGGAATGAGCGGTACTTC. Its protein is CASSLMTGNERYF.